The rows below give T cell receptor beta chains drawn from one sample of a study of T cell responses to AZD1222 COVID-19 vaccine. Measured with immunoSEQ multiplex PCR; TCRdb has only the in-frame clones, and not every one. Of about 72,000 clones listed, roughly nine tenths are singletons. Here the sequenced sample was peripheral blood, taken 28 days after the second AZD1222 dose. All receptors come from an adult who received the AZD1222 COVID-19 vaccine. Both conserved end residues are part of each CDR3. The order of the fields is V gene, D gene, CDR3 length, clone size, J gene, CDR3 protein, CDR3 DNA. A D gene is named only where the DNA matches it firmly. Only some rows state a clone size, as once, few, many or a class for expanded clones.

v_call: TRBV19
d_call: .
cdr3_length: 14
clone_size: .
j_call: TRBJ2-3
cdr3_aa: CASSRQKNTDTQYF
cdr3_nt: TGTGCCAGTAGCCGCCAGAAGAACACAGATACGCAGTATTTT

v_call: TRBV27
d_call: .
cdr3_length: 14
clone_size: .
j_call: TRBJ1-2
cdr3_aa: CASSLSVVADGYTF
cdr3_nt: TGTGCCAGCAGTTTATCTGTGGTGGCGGATGGCTACACCTTC

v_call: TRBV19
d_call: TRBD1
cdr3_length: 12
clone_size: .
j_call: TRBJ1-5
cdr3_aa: CAGGQSNQPQHF
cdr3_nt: TGTGCCGGGGGACAGAGCAATCAGCCCCAGCATTTT

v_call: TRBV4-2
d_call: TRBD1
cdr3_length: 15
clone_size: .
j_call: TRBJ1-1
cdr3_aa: CASSQDGTGYTEAFF
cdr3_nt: TGTGCCAGCAGCCAAGACGGGACAGGCTACACTGAAGCTTTCTTT

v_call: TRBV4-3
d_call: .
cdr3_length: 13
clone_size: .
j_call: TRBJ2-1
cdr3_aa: CASSQGHSDEQFF
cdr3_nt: TGCGCCAGCAGCCAAGGGCATTCGGATGAGCAGTTCTTC

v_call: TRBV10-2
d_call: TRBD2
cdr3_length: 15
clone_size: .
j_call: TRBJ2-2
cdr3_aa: CASRPGLAGSGELFF
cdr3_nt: TGCGCCAGCAGACCCGGACTAGCGGGTTCCGGGGAGCTGTTTTTT

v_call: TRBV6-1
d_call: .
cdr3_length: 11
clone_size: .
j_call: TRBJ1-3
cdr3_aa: CASGEGNTIYF
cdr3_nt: TGTGCCAGCGGGGAAGGAAACACCATATATTTT

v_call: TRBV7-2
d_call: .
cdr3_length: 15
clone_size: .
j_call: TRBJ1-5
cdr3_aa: CASSFLTGPNQPQHF
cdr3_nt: TGTGCCAGCAGCTTCTTGACAGGCCCGAATCAGCCCCAGCATTTT

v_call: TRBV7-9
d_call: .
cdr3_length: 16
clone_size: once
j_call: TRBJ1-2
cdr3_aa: CATSRTAAQLNYGYTF
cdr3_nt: TGTGCCACCTCGCGCACGGCGGCCCAGCTAAACTATGGCTACACCTTC

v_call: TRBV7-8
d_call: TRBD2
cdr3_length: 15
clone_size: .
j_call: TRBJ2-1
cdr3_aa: CASRLLGTSDNEQFF
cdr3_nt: TGTGCCAGCAGACTCTTAGGAACTAGCGACAATGAGCAGTTCTTC

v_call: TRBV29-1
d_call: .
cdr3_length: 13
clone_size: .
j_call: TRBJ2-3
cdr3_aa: CSSLGLATDTQYF
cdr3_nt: TGCAGCTCCCTCGGGCTAGCGACAGATACGCAGTATTTT

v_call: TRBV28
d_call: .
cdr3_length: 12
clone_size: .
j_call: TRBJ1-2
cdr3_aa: CASTPGAYGYTF
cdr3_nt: TGTGCCAGCACCCCGGGGGCCTATGGCTACACCTTC

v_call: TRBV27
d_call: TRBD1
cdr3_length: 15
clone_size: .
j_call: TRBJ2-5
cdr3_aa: CASSLSRLGQGDSYF
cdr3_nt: TGTGCCAGCAGTCTAAGCCGCCTAGGACAGGGGGATTCTTACTTC

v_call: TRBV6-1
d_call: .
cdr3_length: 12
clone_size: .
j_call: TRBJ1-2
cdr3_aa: CASSEGRHGYTF
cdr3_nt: TGTGCCAGCAGTGAGGGACGGCATGGCTACACCTTC

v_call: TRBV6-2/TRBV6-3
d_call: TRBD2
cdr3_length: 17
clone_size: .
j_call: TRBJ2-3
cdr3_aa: CASSPHGLAGEVDTQYF
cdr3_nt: TGTGCCAGCAGTCCCCACGGACTAGCGGGAGAGGTAGATACGCAGTATTTT

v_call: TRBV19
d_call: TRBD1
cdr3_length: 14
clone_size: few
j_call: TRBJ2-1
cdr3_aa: CASSNTGGSVEQFF
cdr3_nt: TGTGCCAGTAGTAATACAGGGGGCTCGGTTGAGCAGTTCTTC

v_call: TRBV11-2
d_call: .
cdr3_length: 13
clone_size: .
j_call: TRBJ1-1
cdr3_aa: CASSLGLDTEAFF
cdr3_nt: TGTGCCAGCAGCCTGGGTTTGGACACTGAAGCTTTCTTT

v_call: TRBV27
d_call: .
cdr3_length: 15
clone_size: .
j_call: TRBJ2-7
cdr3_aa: CASSPPRGISYEQYF
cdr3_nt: TGTGCCAGCAGTCCCCCCCGGGGGATCTCCTACGAGCAGTACTTC

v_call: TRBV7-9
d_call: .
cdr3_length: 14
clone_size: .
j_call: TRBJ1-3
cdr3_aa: CASRLWGSGNTIYF
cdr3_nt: TGTGCCAGCAGACTCTGGGGTTCTGGAAACACCATATATTTT

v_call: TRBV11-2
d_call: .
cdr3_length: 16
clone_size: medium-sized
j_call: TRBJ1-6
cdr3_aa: CASSSLRDGANSPLHF
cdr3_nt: TGTGCCAGCAGCTCCCTTAGGGACGGAGCTAATTCACCCCTCCACTTT

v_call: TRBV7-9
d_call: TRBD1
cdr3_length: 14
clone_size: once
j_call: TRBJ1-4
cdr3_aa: CASSPQGGREKLFF
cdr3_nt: TGTGCCAGCAGCCCCCAGGGGGGTCGGGAAAAACTGTTTTTT

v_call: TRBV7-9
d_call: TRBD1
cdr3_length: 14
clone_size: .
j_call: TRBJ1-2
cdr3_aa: CASSLGQGDYGYTF
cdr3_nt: TGTGCCAGCAGCTTAGGCCAGGGGGACTATGGCTACACCTTC

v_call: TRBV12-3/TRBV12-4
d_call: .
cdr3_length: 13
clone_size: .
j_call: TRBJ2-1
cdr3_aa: CASSHGPSTGQFF
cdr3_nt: TGTGCCAGCAGCCACGGACCCTCTACAGGGCAGTTCTTC

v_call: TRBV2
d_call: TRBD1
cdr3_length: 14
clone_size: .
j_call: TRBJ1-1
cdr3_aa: CASSFGQGLSEAFF
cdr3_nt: TGTGCCAGCAGCTTCGGACAGGGGTTGTCTGAAGCTTTCTTT

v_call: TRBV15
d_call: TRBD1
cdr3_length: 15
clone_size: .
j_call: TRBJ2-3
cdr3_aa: CATSRVGQGADTQYF
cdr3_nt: TGTGCCACCAGCAGAGTGGGACAGGGAGCAGATACGCAGTATTTT

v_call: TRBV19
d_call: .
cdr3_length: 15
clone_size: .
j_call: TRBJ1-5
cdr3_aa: CASSPLGPHNQPQHF
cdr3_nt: TGTGCCAGTAGTCCGCTGGGCCCACACAATCAGCCCCAGCATTTT

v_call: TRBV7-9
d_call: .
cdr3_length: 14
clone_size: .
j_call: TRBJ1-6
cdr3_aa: CASSWPTEYSPLHF
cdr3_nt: TGTGCCAGCAGCTGGCCGACAGAATATTCACCCCTCCACTTT

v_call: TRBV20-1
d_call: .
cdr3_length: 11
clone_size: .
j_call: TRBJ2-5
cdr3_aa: CSARLAETQYF
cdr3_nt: TGCAGTGCTAGACTAGCAGAGACCCAGTACTTC

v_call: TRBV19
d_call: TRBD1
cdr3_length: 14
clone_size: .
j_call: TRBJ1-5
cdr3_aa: CASSQTGGNQPQHF
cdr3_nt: TGTGCCAGTAGTCAGACAGGGGGCAATCAGCCCCAGCATTTT

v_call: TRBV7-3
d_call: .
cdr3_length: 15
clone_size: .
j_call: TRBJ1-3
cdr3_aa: CASSNQGGGGNTIYF
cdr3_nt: TGTGCCAGCAGCAACCAGGGAGGCGGTGGAAACACCATATATTTT

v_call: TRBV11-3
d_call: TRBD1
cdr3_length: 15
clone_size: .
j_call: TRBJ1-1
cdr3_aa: CASSLVSGQGREAFF
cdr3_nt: TGTGCCAGCAGCTTAGTGTCGGGACAGGGGCGTGAAGCTTTCTTT

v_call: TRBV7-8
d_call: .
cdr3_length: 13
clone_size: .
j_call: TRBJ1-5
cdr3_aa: CASSLQGSQPQHF
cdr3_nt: TGTGCCAGCAGCTTACAGGGTTCCCAGCCCCAGCATTTT

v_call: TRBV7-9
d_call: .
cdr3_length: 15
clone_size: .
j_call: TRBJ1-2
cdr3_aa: CASSLSPGQEYGYTF
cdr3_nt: TGTGCCAGCAGCTTAAGCCCCGGGCAGGAGTATGGCTACACCTTC

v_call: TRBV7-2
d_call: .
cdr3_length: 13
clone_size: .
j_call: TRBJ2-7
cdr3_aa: CASSPLVPYEQYF
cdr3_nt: TGTGCCAGCAGCCCCCTGGTTCCCTACGAGCAGTACTTC

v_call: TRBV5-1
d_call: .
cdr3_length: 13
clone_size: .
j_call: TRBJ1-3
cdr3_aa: CASSEGSGNTIYF
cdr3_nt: TGCGCCAGCAGCGAGGGTTCTGGAAACACCATATATTTT

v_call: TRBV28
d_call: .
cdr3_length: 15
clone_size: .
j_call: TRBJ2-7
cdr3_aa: CASSLNPGSSYEQYF
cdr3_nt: TGTGCCAGCAGTTTAAACCCGGGGAGCTCCTACGAGCAGTACTTC

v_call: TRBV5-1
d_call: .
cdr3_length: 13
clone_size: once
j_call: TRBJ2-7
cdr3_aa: CASSLGGLYEQYF
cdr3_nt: TGCGCCAGCAGCTTGGGGGGACTCTACGAGCAGTACTTC

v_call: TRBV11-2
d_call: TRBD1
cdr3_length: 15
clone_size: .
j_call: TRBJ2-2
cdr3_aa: CASSYDRVNTGELFF
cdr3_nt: TGTGCCAGCAGCTACGACAGGGTGAACACCGGGGAGCTGTTTTTT

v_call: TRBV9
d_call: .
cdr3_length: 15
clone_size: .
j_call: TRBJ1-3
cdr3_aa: CASSAGTFSGNTIYF
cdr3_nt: TGTGCCAGCAGCGCCGGGACCTTCTCTGGAAACACCATATATTTT

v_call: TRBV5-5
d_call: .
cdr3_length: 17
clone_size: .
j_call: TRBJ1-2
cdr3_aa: CASSLAFSGGSNYGYTF
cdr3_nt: TGTGCCAGCAGCTTGGCCTTCAGTGGAGGTTCTAACTATGGCTACACCTTC

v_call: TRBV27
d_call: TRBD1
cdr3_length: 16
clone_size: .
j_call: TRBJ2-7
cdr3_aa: CASSLLPGQGAREQYF
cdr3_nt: TGTGCCAGCAGTTTATTACCGGGACAGGGGGCACGCGAGCAGTACTTC

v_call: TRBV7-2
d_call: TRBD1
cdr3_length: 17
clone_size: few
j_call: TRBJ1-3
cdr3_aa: CASSFGQGFSSGNTIYF
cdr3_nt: TGTGCCAGCAGCTTCGGACAGGGATTTTCCTCTGGAAACACCATATATTTT

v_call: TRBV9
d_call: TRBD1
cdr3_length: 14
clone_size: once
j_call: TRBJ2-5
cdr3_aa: CASSADRGWETQYF
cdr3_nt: TGTGCCAGCAGCGCCGACAGGGGATGGGAGACCCAGTACTTC

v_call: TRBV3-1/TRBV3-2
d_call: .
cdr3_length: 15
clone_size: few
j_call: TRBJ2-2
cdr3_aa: CASSLARADTGELFF
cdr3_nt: TGTGCCAGCAGCCTAGCCCGGGCGGACACCGGGGAGCTGTTTTTT

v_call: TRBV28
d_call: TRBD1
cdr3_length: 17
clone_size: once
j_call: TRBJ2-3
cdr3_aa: CASSTIGDRGHTDTQYF
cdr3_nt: TGTGCCAGCAGTACGATTGGGGACAGGGGGCATACAGATACGCAGTATTTT

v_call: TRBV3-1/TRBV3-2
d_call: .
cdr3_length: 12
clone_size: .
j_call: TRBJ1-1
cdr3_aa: CASSQGAVEAFF
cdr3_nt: TGTGCCAGCAGCCAAGGGGCCGTTGAAGCTTTCTTT

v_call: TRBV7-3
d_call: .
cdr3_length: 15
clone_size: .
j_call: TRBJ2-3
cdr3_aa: CASSYLGGEVDTQYF
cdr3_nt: TGTGCCAGCAGCTACCTAGGGGGGGAAGTAGATACGCAGTATTTT

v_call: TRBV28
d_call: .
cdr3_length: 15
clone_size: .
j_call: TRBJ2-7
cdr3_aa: CASSLATGPPYEQYF
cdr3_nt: TGTGCCAGCAGTTTAGCGACAGGACCCCCCTACGAGCAGTACTTC

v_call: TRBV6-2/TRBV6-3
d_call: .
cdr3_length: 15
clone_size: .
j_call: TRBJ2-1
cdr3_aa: CASSYPGGRGVSQFF
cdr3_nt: TGTGCCAGCAGCTATCCTGGGGGGCGCGGGGTCAGTCAGTTCTTC